One sample yielded the 22 T cell receptor beta chains listed below, sequenced in a study of OX40 agonist ivuxolimab in advanced cancers. TCRdb's table, derived via immunoSEQ multiplex PCR, lists solely in-frame clones and lacks some. The sample yields fewer than 70,000 clones, 80% to 95% seen once. The sample here was CD4+ or CD8+ T cells sorted from blood, taken in a trial of the OX40 agonist ivuxolimab. These TCRs come from an adult with an advanced solid tumor such as melanoma, head and neck, liver or kidney cancer.

The chain uses TRBV9 and TRBJ1-1; weak D call: TRBD1 (6 bases). Per germline, CDR1 SGDLS and CDR2 YYNGEE. V gave up 0 bases and J gave up 5 bases, with 11 bases separating them. There are 14 residues in the CDR3. The CDR3 DNA reads TGTGCCAGCAGCGTAGCCCAGGGGATTACTGAAGCTTTCTTT. Translating it yields CASSVAQGITEAFF.

This clone was seen a few times. The chain joins TRBV2 to TRBJ2-7, with D hard to call. Per germline, CDR1 SNHLY and CDR2 FYNNEI. This CDR3 comprises 11 residues. V was cut by 10 bases and J by 0 bases, with 7 bases left in between. The CDR3 here is CATTNSYEQYF. In DNA form, the CDR3 reads TGTGCCACCACGAACTCCTACGAGCAGTACTTC.

Here the CDR3 DNA reads TGTGCCAGTGGGACTCTTCAGGGCTACACCTTC. Amino acid sequence: CASGTLQGYTF. The genes are TRBV28 and TRBJ1-2, with D possibly being TRBD1 (5 bases). CDR3 length: 11 amino acids. Germline assignment: CDR1 MDHEN and CDR2 SYDVKM. V gave up 9 bases and J gave up 8 bases, with 13 bases separating them.

The CDR3 reads CASSPSPGQGSTEAFF. The DNA of the CDR3 is TGCGCCAGCAGCCCCTCACCCGGACAGGGAAGCACTGAAGCTTTCTTT. This chain connects TRBV4-1 to TRBJ1-1; 8 bases map to TRBD1. Germline V gene sequence: CDR1 MGHRA, CDR2 YSYEKL. The trim removed 4 bases at V and 4 bases at J, leaving 11 bases unmatched. The length of the CDR3 is 16 residues.

The chain links TRBV19 to TRBJ2-5; tentative D call: TRBD2 (7 bases). Trimming took off 2 bases at V and 5 bases at J, with 15 bases between the two ends. The CDR3 is 15 residues long. CDR1 is LNHDA and CDR2 is SQIVND in the germline V gene (reference sequence). As DNA, the CDR3 is TGTGCCAGTAGTATATTAGGGGGGGCGCGGGAGACCCAGTACTTC. Translated, it gives CASSILGGARETQYF.

V is TRBV5-5 and J is TRBJ2-7, with D possibly being TRBD2 (5 bases). The ends were cut back, 4 bases at V and 0 bases at J, with 14 bases in the middle. From germline, CDR1 is SGHKS and CDR2 YYEKEE (reference sequence). The CDR3 sequence is 15 residues long. CDR3 DNA sequence: TGTGCCAGCAGCCCCACCCCGGGAAACTCCTACGAGCAGTACTTC. Amino acids: CASSPTPGNSYEQYF.

A note on this clone: One end of the junction does not line up with germline, which may come from a read error. Other DNA sequences from this sample encode an identical CDR3 as well. The chain joins TRBV25-1 to TRBJ2-3, with 7 bases lining up with TRBD2. Germline-derived CDR1 and CDR2 are MGHDK and SYGVNS. CDR3 size: 17 residues. The CDR3 coding sequence is TGCGCCAGCAGTGAATATTTCCTAGCGGACCACACAGATACGCAGTATTTT. Amino acids: CASSEYFLADHTDTQYF.

The chain recombines TRBV11-2 with TRBJ2-7, with 11 bases that match TRBD2. The CDR3 is 19 residues long. The V and J ends lost 0 bases and 2 bases, in that order; junction bases with no gene match: 12. Germline values: CDR1 SGHAT, CDR2 FQNNGV. The CDR3 protein is CASSLDLRGTSGYTYEQYF. DNA for the CDR3: TGTGCCAGCAGCTTAGATCTTCGGGGGACTAGCGGATACACCTACGAGCAGTACTTC.

The gene calls are TRBV11-3 and TRBJ2-5, with TRBD1 as a possible D gene (7 bases). V was pared by 1 base and J by 5 bases, with 14 bases between. Germline CDR1 SGHNT, CDR2 YENEEA. CDR3 length equals 15 residues. CDR3: CASSLVPRGEETQYF. The CDR3 nucleotides are TGTGCCAGCAGCTTAGTCCCCAGGGGGGAGGAGACCCAGTACTTC.

The chain uses TRBV5-6 and TRBJ2-7; 8 bases map to TRBD2. V lost 4 bases, J lost 6 bases, and 9 bases stayed unmatched. CDR1 and CDR2 from the germline V gene are SGHDT and YYEEEE. This CDR3 is 14 amino acids long. In DNA, the CDR3 is TGTGCCAGCAGCCAAGGGACTAGTGGGCGCGAGCAGTACTTC. Translating it yields CASSQGTSGREQYF.

V gene TRBV6-1 combines with J gene TRBJ2-1; 9 bases match TRBD1. This CDR3 contains 16 residues. The germline V gene encodes CDR1 MNHNS and CDR2 SASEGT. The junction had 13 bases not matched to a gene; V was cut back by 4 bases and J by 9 bases. This CDR3 reads CASSALPGQGLSEQFF. Here the CDR3 DNA reads TGTGCCAGCAGTGCTCTTCCGGGACAGGGTCTGAGTGAGCAGTTCTTC.

V usage is TRBV27 and J usage is TRBJ2-7, with D perhaps TRBD1 or TRBD2 (5 bases each). This CDR3 has 12 residues. The germline V gene encodes CDR1 MNHEY and CDR2 SMNVEV (reference sequence). Between the trimmed V and J ends, which lost 6 bases and 2 bases, there was a span of 8 bases. The CDR3 loop is CASSTGPYEQYF. CDR3 coding DNA: TGTGCCAGCAGCACGGGGCCCTACGAGCAGTACTTC.

The CDR3: CASSPGQYSNQPQHF. CDR3 DNA: TGTGCCAGCAGCCCCGGACAGTATAGCAATCAGCCCCAGCATTTT. This chain uses TRBV2 with TRBJ1-5, with D maybe TRBD1 (6 bases). V lost 6 bases and J lost 0, with 12 bases in between. The V gene's germline CDR1 is SNHLY and CDR2 FYNNEI. CDR3 length: 15 amino acids.

The chain recombines TRBV7-9 with TRBJ2-7, with 10 bases fitting TRBD1. CDR3 length: 14 amino acids. Germline-derived CDR1 and CDR2 are SEHNR and FQNEAQ (reference sequence). Trimming cost V 7 bases and J 2 bases; bases outside gene matches: 5. CDR3 nucleotides: TGTGCCAGCAACCCGGGACAGGGGCCCTACGAGCAGTACTTC. Translation: CASNPGQGPYEQYF.

The chain recombines TRBV28 with TRBJ2-3; 12 bases fit TRBD2. The germline CDR1 and CDR2 sequences are MDHEN and SYDVKM. After removal of 2 bases from V and 6 bases from J, the junction contained 12 bases not matched to a gene. CDR3 length: 18 residues. As DNA, the CDR3 is TGTGCCAGCAGTTTAGGGTTGACTAGCGGGAGTTCACTGGATACGCAGTATTTT. The encoded protein is CASSLGLTSGSSLDTQYF. The entire variable domain, with the rest obtained from reference TRBV28 and TRBJ2-3, is as follows: DVKVTQSSRYLVKRTGEKVFLECVQDMDHENMFWYRQDPGLGLRLIYFSYDVKMKEKGDIPEGYSVSREKKERFSLILESASTNQTSMYLCASSLGLTSGSSLDTQYFGPGTRLTVL.

This clone was counted once. The chain recombines TRBV7-6 with TRBJ2-5, with 7 bases lining up with TRBD2. The CDR3 totals 14 residues. The ends lost 1 base at V and 8 bases at J; junction bases unmatched: 7. Germline V gene data show CDR1 as SGHVS and CDR2 as FNYEAQ. Here the CDR3 reads CASSLGGSTVTQYF. DNA of the CDR3: TGTGCCAGCAGCTTAGGCGGGAGCACAGTAACCCAGTACTTC.

The table lists this clone with a count of one. V is TRBV13 and J is TRBJ2-7; possible D gene TRBD1, 8 bases. The germline V gene has CDR1 PRHDT and CDR2 FYEKMQ (reference sequence). The CDR3 totals 15 residues. V was trimmed by 5 bases and J by 3 bases, leaving 17 bases between them. In nucleotides, the CDR3 is TGTGCCAGCAGCCACAGGGGGAGGGCCGACTACGAGCAGTACTTC. Translating gives CASSHRGRADYEQYF.

This chain joins TRBV5-1 and TRBJ1-2, with D possibly being TRBD1 (5 bases). V was shortened by 6 bases and J by 3 bases, with 18 bases between the two germline ends. This CDR3 has 15 residues. Germline V gene sequence: CDR1 SGHRS, CDR2 YFSETQ. The CDR3 is CASTLVAGSDYGYTF. The CDR3 DNA reads TGCGCCAGCACCTTAGTGGCAGGGTCGGACTATGGCTACACCTTC.

The chain has TRBV21-1 and TRBJ2-1; TRBD2 is the table's D call and was not checked against the DNA. TRBV21-1 is a known pseudogene. CDR3 length: 15 amino acids. The CDR3 sequence: CATPSGESSYNEQFF. DNA of the CDR3: TGTGCCACGCCTAGCGGGGAAAGCTCCTACAATGAGCAGTTCTTC.

The rearrangement joins TRBV19 to TRBJ2-7; 8 bases agree with TRBD2. J lost 6 bases, V lost 1 base, and 14 bases had no gene match. CDR3 length: 17 residues. CDR1 is LNHDA and CDR2 is SQIVND in the germline V gene (reference sequence). CDR3 sequence: CASSIGLIGGGLFEQYF. Here the CDR3 DNA reads TGTGCCAGTAGTATAGGGTTGATCGGGGGGGGACTCTTCGAGCAGTACTTC.

The CDR3 is CASSLDRGRLYEQYF. The CDR3 coding sequence is TGTGCCAGCAGTTTAGACAGGGGGCGATTATACGAGCAGTACTTC. The chain carries TRBV6-6 and TRBJ2-7; 10 bases align to TRBD1. V lost 4 bases to trimming and J lost 4 bases; unmatched junction nucleotides: 7. This CDR3 contains 15 residues. In germline, CDR1 is MNHNY, CDR2 SVGAGI (reference sequence).

This clone was observed a handful of times. This chain links TRBV7-8 with TRBJ2-1, with TRBD2 identical over 16 bases. There are 16 residues in the CDR3. Germline V gene lookup returns CDR1 SGHVS and CDR2 FQNEAQ. The V and J ends lost 0 bases and 7 bases, in that order; junction bases with no gene match: 0. The CDR3 sequence: CASSLAGLAGGNEQFF. As DNA, the CDR3 is TGTGCCAGCAGCTTAGCGGGACTAGCGGGAGGGAATGAGCAGTTCTTC.